The 23 T cell receptor beta chains given below trace back to one sample, sequenced in a study of blood T cell repertoires in COVID-19. Sequenced by immunoSEQ multiplex PCR; TCRdb stores in-frame clones only, minus some. The sample lists approximately 150,000 clones; about 87% were seen once. Sequencing used peripheral blood. All receptors come from a woman aged 50 to 60 with acute or convalescent COVID-19.

This clone was observed a single time. Other DNA sequences from this sample encode an identical CDR3 as well. V usage is TRBV3-1 (or the pseudogene TRBV3-2) and J usage is TRBJ1-2; D is ambiguous. The CDR3 contains 13 residues. Per the germline V gene, CDR1 is LGHDT and CDR2 is YNNKEL (reference sequence). Trimming shortened V by 0 bases and J by 5 bases, and 7 bases separated the two germline ends. The CDR3 DNA follows: TGTGCCAGCAGCCAAGACGGTTCGTATGGCTACACCTTC. Its translation: CASSQDGSYGYTF.

The CDR3 bases are TGTGCCAGCAGCTTAGGGCTAGCGGGGGCCTACGAGCAGTACTTC. It codes for CASSLGLAGAYEQYF. V gene TRBV7-3 combines with J gene TRBJ2-7; 10 positions agree with TRBD2. Germline CDR1 reads SGHTA; CDR2 reads FQGTGA. The V and J ends lost 2 bases and 2 bases, in that order; junction bases with no gene match: 3. The CDR3 sequence is 15 residues long. Drawing the rest from reference TRBV7-3 and TRBJ2-7, the complete variable domain is GAGVSQTPSNKVTEKGKYVELRCDPISGHTALYWYRQSLGQGPEFLIYFQGTGAADDSGLPNDRFFAVRPEGSVSTLKIQRTERGDSAVYLCASSLGLAGAYEQYFGPGTRLTVT.

The V and J genes are TRBV3-1 (or the pseudogene TRBV3-2) and TRBJ1-2, with D perhaps matching TRBD1 (5 bases). V dropped 0 bases and J dropped 4 bases, with 18 bases sitting between them. Germline CDR1 is LGHDT and CDR2 is YNNKEL (reference sequence). The CDR3 length is 17 residues. The CDR3 sequence is CASSQDLVQALSYGYTF. The CDR3 DNA reads TGTGCCAGCAGCCAAGATCTGGTACAGGCCCTTTCCTATGGCTACACCTTC.

The DNA of the CDR3 is TGTGCCAGCAGTGGTGAGGGCAGGTCCTACACCTTC. This codes for CASSGEGRSYTF. This chain links TRBV2 with TRBJ1-2; D remains ambiguous. This CDR3 comprises 12 residues. Trimming took 4 bases from V and 10 from J, leaving 13 bases between them. Germline-derived CDR1 and CDR2 are SNHLY and FYNNEI. Filled out from reference TRBV2 and TRBJ1-2, the complete variable domain reads EPEVTQTPSHQVTQMGQEVILRCVPISNHLYFYWYRQILGQKVEFLVSFYNNEISEKSEIFDDQFSVERPDGSNFTLKIRSTKLEDSAMYFCASSGEGRSYTFGSGTRLTVV.

CDR3 sequence reads: CASRGQFYNGYTF. The CDR3 nucleotides are TGTGCCAGCAGAGGACAGTTTTACAATGGCTACACCTTC. The chain recombines TRBV6-5 with TRBJ1-2, with D maybe TRBD1 (6 bases). Per the germline V gene, CDR1 is MNHEY and CDR2 is SVGAGI. Trimming took off 6 bases at V and 6 bases at J, with 14 bases between the two ends. This CDR3 is 13 amino acids long.

This clone was recorded only once. V and J are TRBV9 and TRBJ2-6; D remains ambiguous. Germline CDR1 SGDLS, CDR2 YYNGEE. Trimming left V 0 bases short and J 2 bases short, with 6 bases between. The length of the CDR3 is 15 residues. The CDR3 DNA follows: TGTGCCAGCAGCGTAGTGGCAGCTGGGGCCAACGTCCTGACTTTC. Encoded protein: CASSVVAAGANVLTF.

This chain connects TRBV6-2 or TRBV6-3 to TRBJ1-1; D call uncertain. With 5 bases removed from V and 5 bases from J, the gap between germline ends came to 18 bases. CDR3 length equals 15 residues. The germline CDR1 and CDR2 sequences are MNHEY and SVGEGT. In DNA, the CDR3 is TGTGCCAGCAGTCCAGTCCAGACGACGAGGACTGAAGCTTTCTTT. Protein: CASSPVQTTRTEAFF.

This chain connects TRBV19 to TRBJ2-7, with unresolved D. Looked up from germline, CDR1 is LNHDA and CDR2 is SQIVND (reference sequence). The CDR3 runs to 16 residues. Trimming shortened V by 3 bases and J by 3 bases, and 18 bases separated the two germline ends. CDR3 DNA sequence: TGTGCCAGTAGTATCGTGATTCACTGGGCCCTCTACGAGCAGTACTTC. It codes for CASSIVIHWALYEQYF.

The chain is built from TRBV19 and TRBJ2-1; 7 bases are shared with TRBD2. Trimming removed 7 bases from V and 3 bases from J; junction bases left unmatched: 12. This CDR3 has 16 amino acids. The germline gives CDR1 LNHDA, CDR2 SQIVND (reference sequence). CDR3 protein: CASTSGEGGFYNEQFF. The CDR3 region has the DNA TGTGCCAGTACCTCCGGAGAGGGAGGGTTCTACAATGAGCAGTTCTTC.

The rearrangement uses TRBV7-9 and TRBJ1-1; D is unresolved. The V end was cut by 5 bases, the J end by 3 bases, with 19 bases between. Germline loops: CDR1 SEHNR, CDR2 FQNEAQ (reference sequence). The CDR3 loop spans 16 amino acids. CDR3 nucleotides: TGTGCCAGCAGCCCTCCCCTCCTCGGGGTGCACACTGAAGCTTTCTTT. As protein: CASSPPLLGVHTEAFF.

V and J are TRBV3-1 (or the pseudogene TRBV3-2) and TRBJ2-1; D uncertain. CDR1 is LGHDT, CDR2 YNNKEL, per germline (reference sequence). The CDR3 runs to 14 residues. The germline V and J ends were trimmed by 4 bases and 0 bases, with 7 bases remaining between them. The CDR3: CASSPPYSYNEQFF. CDR3 bases: TGTGCCAGCAGCCCCCCCTACTCCTACAATGAGCAGTTCTTC.

A single count supports this clone. This chain joins TRBV10-2 and TRBJ2-3, with 10 bases lining up with TRBD2. J gave up 4 bases and V 6 bases, and 10 bases lay outside the gene matches. The CDR3 consists of 16 residues. The V gene's germline CDR1 is WSHSY and CDR2 SAAADI. CDR3 region: CASSPVSGGLSDTQYF. The CDR3 DNA is TGCGCCAGCAGCCCTGTTAGCGGGGGGTTGTCAGATACGCAGTATTTT.

This sequence joins TRBV3-1 (or the pseudogene TRBV3-2) and TRBJ2-1; TRBD2 aligns across 7 bases. V was pared by 1 base and J by 7 bases, with 10 bases of the junction left unmatched. Germline V lookup: CDR1 LGHDT, CDR2 YNNKEL (reference sequence). This CDR3 has 16 residues. The CDR3 spells CASSQASFYGGNEQFF. The CDR3 nucleotides read TGTGCCAGCAGCCAAGCCTCCTTCTACGGGGGGAATGAGCAGTTCTTC.

This clone was seen a single time. This chain uses TRBV14 with TRBJ2-3; TRBD2 matches 8 bases. V gave up 3 bases and J gave up 5 bases; unmatched junction bases: 1. In germline, CDR1 is SGHDN, CDR2 FVKESK. The CDR3 spans 13 residues. This chain's CDR3 is CASSHGTRDTQYF. In DNA, the CDR3 is TGTGCCAGCAGCCATGGGACTAGAGATACGCAGTATTTT.

This clone was found once. This sequence joins TRBV10-3 and TRBJ2-4; 8 nucleotides agree with TRBD2. The V and J ends lost 3 bases and 7 bases, in that order; junction bases with no gene match: 2. The CDR3 covers 13 residues. Germline CDR1 reads ENHRY; CDR2 reads SYGVKD. As DNA, the CDR3 is TGTGCCATCAGTGATACGGGGGGGAACATTCAGTACTTC. Its translation: CAISDTGGNIQYF.

The chain uses TRBV6-5 and TRBJ1-1; possibly TRBD1 for D (6 bases). Germline V gives CDR1 MNHEY, CDR2 SVGAGI. V was trimmed by 6 bases and J by 8 bases, leaving 16 bases between them. The CDR3 extends over 13 amino acids. CDR3 DNA: TGTGCCAGCAGAGCTTATATTGGGACAGAAGCTTTCTTT. Amino acid sequence: CASRAYIGTEAFF.

The gene calls are TRBV5-1 and TRBJ1-6; 9 nucleotides align to TRBD1. The CDR3 runs to 15 residues. Germline CDR1 is SGHRS and CDR2 is YFSETQ. Trimming took 0 bases from V and 7 from J; bases not matched to a gene: 2. In nucleotides, the CDR3 is TGCGCCAGCAGCTTGGGAGACAGGGGGAATTCACCCCTCCACTTT. This gives the protein CASSLGDRGNSPLHF.

This chain joins TRBV29-1 and TRBJ1-2; possibly TRBD1 for D (5 bases). The germline V gene has CDR1 SQVTM and CDR2 ANQGSEA. Trimming cost V 1 base and J 9 bases, with 12 bases left between them. The CDR3 contains 12 residues. CDR3 coding DNA: TGCAGCGTTGAAGTCGCGGGGCGGAGCTACACCTTC. It encodes CSVEVAGRSYTF.

The chain couples TRBV5-4 to TRBJ2-2; 7 nucleotides line up with TRBD1. Germline V gives CDR1 SGHNT, CDR2 YYREEE (reference sequence). V trimming: 4 bases; J trimming: 3 bases; junction bases outside the gene matches: 3. The CDR3 spans 14 residues. CDR3 coding DNA: TGTGCCAGCAGCGCTGGACAGGACACCGGGGAGCTGTTTTTT. This translates into CASSAGQDTGELFF. The full variable domain, its missing parts supplied by reference TRBV5-4 and TRBJ2-2, is ETGVTQSPTHLIKTRGQQVTLRCSSQSGHNTVSWYQQALGQGPQFIFQYYREEENGRGNFPPRFSGLQFPNYSSELNVNALELDDSALYLCASSAGQDTGELFFGEGSRLTVL.

This chain joins TRBV27 and TRBJ1-1, with 8 bases matching TRBD1. The CDR3 is 13 amino acids. Per the germline V gene, CDR1 is MNHEY and CDR2 is SMNVEV (reference sequence). With V trimmed by 5 bases and J by 4 bases, 3 bases remained unmatched. The CDR3 sequence: CASSIQGATEAFF. As DNA, the CDR3 is TGTGCCAGCAGTATCCAGGGGGCCACTGAAGCTTTCTTT.

This chain joins TRBV2 and TRBJ2-5; 8 bases are shared with TRBD1. Germline trimming cut 4 bases from V and 2 bases from J; bases unmatched to any gene: 3. The CDR3 loop spans 14 amino acids. Germline CDR1 SNHLY, CDR2 FYNNEI. The CDR3 nucleotides are TGTGCCAGCAGTGTGCAGGGGGCGCAAGAGACCCAGTACTTC. It is translated as CASSVQGAQETQYF.

The count of this clone is one. Within the sample, other DNA sequences also encode this same CDR3. The chain joins TRBV7-9 to TRBJ1-4; 10 nucleotides align to TRBD1. CDR3 length: 13 residues. CDR1 and CDR2 (germline): SEHNR, FQNEAQ (reference sequence). The ends lost 6 bases at V and 7 bases at J; junction bases unmatched: 2. The CDR3 DNA is TGTGCCAGCAGTCGGACAGGGGGTGAAAAACTGTTTTTT. Its protein is CASSRTGGEKLFF.

This chain connects TRBV7-4 to TRBJ2-3; the D gene is possibly TRBD2 (6 bases). Trimming shortened V by 3 bases and J by 5 bases, and 21 bases separated the two germline ends. The germline CDR1 and CDR2 sequences are SGHVT and SQSDAQ. The CDR3 length is 17 residues. CDR3 coding DNA: TGTGCCAGCAGCTTTGGGTTAGCGGAGGCTGTGGAAGATACGCAGTATTTT. It encodes CASSFGLAEAVEDTQYF.